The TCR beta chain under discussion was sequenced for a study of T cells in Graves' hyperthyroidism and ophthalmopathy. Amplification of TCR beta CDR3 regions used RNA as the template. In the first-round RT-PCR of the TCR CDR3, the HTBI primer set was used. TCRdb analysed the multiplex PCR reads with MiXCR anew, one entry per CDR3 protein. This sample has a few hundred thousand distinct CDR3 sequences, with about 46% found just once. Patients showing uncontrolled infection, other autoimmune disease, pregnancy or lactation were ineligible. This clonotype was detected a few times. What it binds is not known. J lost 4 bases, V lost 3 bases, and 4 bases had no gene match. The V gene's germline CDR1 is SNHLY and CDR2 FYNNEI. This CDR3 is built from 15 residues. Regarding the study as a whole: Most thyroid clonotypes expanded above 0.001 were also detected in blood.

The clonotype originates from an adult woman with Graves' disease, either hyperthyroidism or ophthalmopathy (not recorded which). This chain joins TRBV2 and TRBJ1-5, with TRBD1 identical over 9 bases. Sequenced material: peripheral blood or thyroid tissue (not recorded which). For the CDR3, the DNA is TGTGCCAGCAGTGATTGGGACAGGGAGAATCAGCCCCAGCATTTT. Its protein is CASSDWDRENQPQHF.